This T cell receptor beta chain was captured by sequencing in a study of shared clonotypes between healthy human individuals. Study-wide context: Used for every donor were three CD4 naive, three CD4 memory, two CD8 naive and one CD8 memory plate.

Among the donors, all were Caucasian adults who lived in Nashville, Tennessee. Under the authors' procedure: Junction-only sequences produced by ImmunoSEQ had no quality scores, so filtering differed. Using immunoSEQ multiplex PCR, the repertoire was profiled, and TCRdb retains in-frame clones only, with some absent. V, J and clone size reflect that table, while D and trimming were determined from the DNA. Of under 1,100,000 clones in the sample, approximately 76% were seen once. The source material was memory CD4+ T cells sorted from blood. The subset is: CD45RA-negative fraction. The clonotype comes from a man aged 18 to 29 in good health.

The CDR3 reads CASSENWDNQPQHF. For the CDR3, the DNA is TGTGCCAGCAGTGAAAACTGGGATAATCAGCCCCAGCATTTT. V is TRBV6-1 and J is TRBJ1-5; D unresolved. V dropped 2 bases and J dropped 4 bases, with 9 bases sitting between them. Germline lookup yields CDR1 MNHNS and CDR2 SASEGT. The CDR3 extends over 14 amino acids.